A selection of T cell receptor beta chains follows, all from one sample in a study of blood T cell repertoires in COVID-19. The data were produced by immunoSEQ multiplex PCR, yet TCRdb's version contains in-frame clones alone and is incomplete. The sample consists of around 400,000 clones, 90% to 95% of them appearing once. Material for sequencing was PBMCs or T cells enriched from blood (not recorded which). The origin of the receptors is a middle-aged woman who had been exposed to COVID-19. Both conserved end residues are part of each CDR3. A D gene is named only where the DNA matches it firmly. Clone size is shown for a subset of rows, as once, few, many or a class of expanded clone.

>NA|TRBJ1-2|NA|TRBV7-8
TGTGCCAGCAGCTATGAGACGACAGTCTATGGCTACACCTTC
CASSYETTVYGYTF
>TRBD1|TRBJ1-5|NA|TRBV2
TGTGCCAGCAGGGGGGACAGAGATAGCAATCAGCCCCAGCATTTT
CASRGDRDSNQPQHF
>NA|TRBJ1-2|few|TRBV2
TGTGCCAGCAGTCGAGTACTCCAATATGGCTACACCTTC
CASSRVLQYGYTF
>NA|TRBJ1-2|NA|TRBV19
TGTGCCAGTAGTCCCCGGGGATCTTCTAACTATGGCTACACCTTC
CASSPRGSSNYGYTF
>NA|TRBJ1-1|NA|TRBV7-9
TGTGCCAGCAGCTTTCTCGGCCTCGGGAGCACTGAAGCTTTCTTT
CASSFLGLGSTEAFF
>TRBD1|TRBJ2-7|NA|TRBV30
TGTGCCTGGAGTCGGGGGACAGGGAGCGACGAGCAGTACTTC
CAWSRGTGSDEQYF
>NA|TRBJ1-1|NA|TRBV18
TGTGCCAGCTCACCGGACTTAGGGGGTCGGGGAGCTTTCTTT
CASSPDLGGRGAFF
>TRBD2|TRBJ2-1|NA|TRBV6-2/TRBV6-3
TGTGCCAGCAGTTTCCAAAGCGGGAGTCGCAACAATGAGCAGTTCTTC
CASSFQSGSRNNEQFF
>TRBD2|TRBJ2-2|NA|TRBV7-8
TGTGCCAGCAGCTTCGTAGCGGGGGGCAGGGGCGGGGAGCTGTTTTTT
CASSFVAGGRGGELFF
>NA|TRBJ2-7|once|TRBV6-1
TGTGCCAGCAGTGAAGCGCTTCCGGCCAGGTTGCTCTCCTACGAGCAGTACTTC
CASSEALPARLLSYEQYF
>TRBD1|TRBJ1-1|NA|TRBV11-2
TGTGCCAGCAGCATCTACAGGGGCACTGAAGCTTTCTTT
CASSIYRGTEAFF
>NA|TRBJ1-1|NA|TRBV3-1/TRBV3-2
TGTGCCAGCAGCCAAGATCAGGGCCATAGGCGGACTGAAGCTTTCTTT
CASSQDQGHRRTEAFF
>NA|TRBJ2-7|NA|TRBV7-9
TGTGCCAGCAGCACACAGGGAAGTCGGGACTACGAGCAGTACTTC
CASSTQGSRDYEQYF
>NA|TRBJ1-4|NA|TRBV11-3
TGTGCCAGCAGCCGGGGGGGGCCTAATGAAAAACTGTTTTTT
CASSRGGPNEKLFF
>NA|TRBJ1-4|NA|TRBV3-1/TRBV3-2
TGTGCCAGATCCCGGCCCCGACAGGATGAAAAACTGTTTTTT
CARSRPRQDEKLFF
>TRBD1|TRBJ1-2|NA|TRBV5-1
TGCGCCAGCAGCTTGGCCGCGGGGACAGGCAACTATGGCTACACCTTC
CASSLAAGTGNYGYTF
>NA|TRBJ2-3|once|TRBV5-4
TGTGCCAGCAGCGGGGCTAGCACAGATACGCAGTATTTT
CASSGASTDTQYF
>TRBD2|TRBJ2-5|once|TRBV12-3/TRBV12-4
TGTGCCAGCAGACCCAGCGGGGTCGAGACCCAGTACTTC
CASRPSGVETQYF
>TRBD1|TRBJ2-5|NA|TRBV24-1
TGTGCCACCAGTGACGGACAGGGGGCGCAGTGGGAGACCCAGTACTTC
CATSDGQGAQWETQYF
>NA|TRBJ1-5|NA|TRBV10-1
TGCGCCAGCAGTTACAGGGTTAGCAATCAGCCCCAGCATTTT
CASSYRVSNQPQHF
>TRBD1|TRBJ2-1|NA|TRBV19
TGTGCCAGTAGACAGGGGGAGAGCTCCTACAATGAGCAGTTCTTC
CASRQGESSYNEQFF
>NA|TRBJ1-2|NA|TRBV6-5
TGTGCCAGCAGTTCCCGAGCCAAGGGGAGCTACACCTTC
CASSSRAKGSYTF